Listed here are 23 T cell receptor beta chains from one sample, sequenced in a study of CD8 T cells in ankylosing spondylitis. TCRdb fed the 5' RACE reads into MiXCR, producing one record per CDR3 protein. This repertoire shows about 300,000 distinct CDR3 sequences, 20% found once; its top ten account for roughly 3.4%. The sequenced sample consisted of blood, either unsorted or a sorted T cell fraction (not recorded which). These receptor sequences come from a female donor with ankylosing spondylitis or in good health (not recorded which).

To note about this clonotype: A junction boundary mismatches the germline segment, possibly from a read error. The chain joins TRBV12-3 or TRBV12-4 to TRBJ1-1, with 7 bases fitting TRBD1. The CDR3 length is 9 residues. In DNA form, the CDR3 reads TGTGCCAGCAGTCGAACAGGGGACTTT. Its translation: CASSRTGDF.

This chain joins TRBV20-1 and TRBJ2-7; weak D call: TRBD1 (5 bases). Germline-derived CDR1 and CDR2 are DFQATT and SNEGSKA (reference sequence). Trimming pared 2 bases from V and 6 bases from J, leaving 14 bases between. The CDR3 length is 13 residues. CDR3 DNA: TGCAGTGCTAGATGGGGCAGGGTGGGCGAGCAGTACTTC. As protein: CSARWGRVGEQYF.

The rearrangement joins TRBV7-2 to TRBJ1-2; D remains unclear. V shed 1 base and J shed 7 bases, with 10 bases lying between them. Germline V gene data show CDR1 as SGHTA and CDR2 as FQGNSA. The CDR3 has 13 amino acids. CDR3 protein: CASSLGPGVGYTF. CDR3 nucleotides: TGTGCCAGCAGCTTAGGGCCTGGGGTTGGCTACACCTTC.

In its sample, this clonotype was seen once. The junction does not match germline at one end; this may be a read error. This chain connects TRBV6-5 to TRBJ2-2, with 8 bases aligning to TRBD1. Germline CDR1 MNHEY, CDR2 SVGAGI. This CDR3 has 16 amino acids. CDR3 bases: TGTGACAGCAGTTACCTGGACAGGGCGGGAAACGGGGAGCTGTTTTTT. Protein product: CDSSYLDRAGNGELFF.

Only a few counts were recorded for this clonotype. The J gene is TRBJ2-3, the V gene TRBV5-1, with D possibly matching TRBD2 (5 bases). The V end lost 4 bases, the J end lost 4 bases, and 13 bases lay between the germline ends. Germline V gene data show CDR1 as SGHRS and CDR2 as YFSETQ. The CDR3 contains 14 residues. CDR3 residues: CASSRGSGADTQYF. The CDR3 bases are TGCGCCAGCAGCAGAGGGAGCGGAGCAGATACGCAGTATTTT.

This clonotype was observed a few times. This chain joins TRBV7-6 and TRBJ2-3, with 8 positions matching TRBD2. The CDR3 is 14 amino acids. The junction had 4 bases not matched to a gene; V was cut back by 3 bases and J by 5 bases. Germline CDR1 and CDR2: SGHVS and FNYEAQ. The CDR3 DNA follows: TGTGCCAGCAGCTTCTTTAGCGGGGTAGATACGCAGTATTTT. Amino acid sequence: CASSFFSGVDTQYF.

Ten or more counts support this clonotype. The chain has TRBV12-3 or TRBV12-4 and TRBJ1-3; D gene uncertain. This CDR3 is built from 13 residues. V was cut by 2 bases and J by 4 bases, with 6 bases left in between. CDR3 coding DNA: TGTGCCAGCAGTTTATCGCCAGGAAACACCATATATTTT. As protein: CASSLSPGNTIYF.

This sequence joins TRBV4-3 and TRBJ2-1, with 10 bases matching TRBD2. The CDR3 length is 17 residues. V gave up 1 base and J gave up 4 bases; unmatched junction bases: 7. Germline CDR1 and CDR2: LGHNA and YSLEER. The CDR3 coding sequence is TGCGCCAGCAGCCAAGGGCGGGCTAGCGGGAGATACAATGAGCAGTTCTTC. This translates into CASSQGRASGRYNEQFF.

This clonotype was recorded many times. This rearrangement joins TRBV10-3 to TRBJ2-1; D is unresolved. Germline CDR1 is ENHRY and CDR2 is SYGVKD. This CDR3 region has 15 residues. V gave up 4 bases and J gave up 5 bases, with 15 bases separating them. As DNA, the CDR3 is TGTGCCATCAGTGCTGCCAAACCTATACACAATGAGCAGTTCTTC. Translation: CAISAAKPIHNEQFF.

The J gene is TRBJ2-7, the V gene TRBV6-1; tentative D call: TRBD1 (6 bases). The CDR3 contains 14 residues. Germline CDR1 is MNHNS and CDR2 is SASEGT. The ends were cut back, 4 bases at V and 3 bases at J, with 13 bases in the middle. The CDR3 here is CASSAWDTVYEQYF. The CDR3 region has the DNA TGTGCCAGCAGTGCCTGGGACACCGTCTACGAGCAGTACTTC.

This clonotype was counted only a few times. As DNA, the CDR3 is TGTGCCATCAGTGATAGAGCGGGAGGGCCAGACAATGAGCAGTTCTTC. Amino acid sequence: CAISDRAGGPDNEQFF. The chain recombines TRBV10-3 with TRBJ2-1; 10 positions match TRBD2. The germline gives CDR1 ENHRY, CDR2 SYGVKD. The CDR3 consists of 16 residues. V lost 3 bases and J lost 5; bases outside the gene matches: 7.

The CDR3 DNA sequence: TGTGCCAGCAGCTTAAGAATTGCGGGAGGGGGCGAGCAGTACTTC. Its translation is CASSLRIAGGGEQYF. The chain employs TRBV7-6 and TRBJ2-7; 9 bases line up with TRBD2. Trimming cost V 2 bases and J 6 bases; bases outside gene matches: 8. The CDR3 covers 15 residues. The germline CDR1 and CDR2 sequences are SGHVS and FNYEAQ.

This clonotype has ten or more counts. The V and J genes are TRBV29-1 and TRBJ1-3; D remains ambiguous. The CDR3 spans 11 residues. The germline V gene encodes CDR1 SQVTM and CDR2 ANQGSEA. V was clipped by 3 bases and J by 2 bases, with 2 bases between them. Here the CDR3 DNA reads TGCAGCGTTGATACTGGAAACACCATATATTTT. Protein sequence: CSVDTGNTIYF.

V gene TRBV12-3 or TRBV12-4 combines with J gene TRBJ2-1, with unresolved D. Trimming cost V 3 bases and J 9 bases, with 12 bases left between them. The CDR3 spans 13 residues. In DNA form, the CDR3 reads TGTGCCAGCAGTTTCCGTAAGAAGGGTGAGCAGTTCTTC. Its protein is CASSFRKKGEQFF.

DNA of the CDR3: TGTGCCATCAGTGAGTCGACTCCCGGGGGGGGCCACAATGAGCAGTTCTTC. This codes for CAISESTPGGGHNEQFF. This sequence joins TRBV10-3 and TRBJ2-1; 8 bases fit TRBD2. From germline, CDR1 is ENHRY and CDR2 SYGVKD. This CDR3 has 17 amino acids. V shed 0 bases and J 5 bases; nucleotides not matched to a gene: 9.

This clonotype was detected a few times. CDR3 bases: TGTGCCTGGAGTAGGAGATCCGTCGGGGAGCTGTTTTTT. The encoded protein is CAWSRRSVGELFF. V and J are TRBV30 and TRBJ2-2; no firm D call. Germline CDR1 is GTSNPN and CDR2 is SVGIG (reference sequence). This CDR3 is 13 amino acids long. V was cut by 2 bases and J by 7 bases, with 11 bases left in between.

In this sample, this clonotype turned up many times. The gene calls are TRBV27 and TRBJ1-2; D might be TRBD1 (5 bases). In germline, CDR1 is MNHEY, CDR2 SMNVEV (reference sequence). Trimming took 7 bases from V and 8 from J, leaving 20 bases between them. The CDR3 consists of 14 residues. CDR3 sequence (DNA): TGTGCCAGCACCATTGGGACGGGCCTGAGGGGCTACACCTTC. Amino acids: CASTIGTGLRGYTF.

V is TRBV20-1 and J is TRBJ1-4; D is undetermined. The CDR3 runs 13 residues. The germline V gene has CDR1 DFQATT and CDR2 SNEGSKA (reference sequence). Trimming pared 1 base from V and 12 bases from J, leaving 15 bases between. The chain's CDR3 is CSARGQHPVELFF. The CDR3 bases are TGCAGTGCTAGAGGGCAGCACCCGGTGGAACTGTTTTTT.

In nucleotides, the CDR3 is TGTGCCAGCAGTCCGGACAGCGGAGTAGGCGGCTACACCTTC. Residues: CASSPDSGVGGYTF. The chain joins TRBV6-1 to TRBJ1-2, with D possibly matching TRBD1 (6 bases). The length of the CDR3 is 14 residues. V was shortened by 5 bases and J by 8 bases, with 18 bases between the two germline ends. Germline V gene data show CDR1 as MNHNS and CDR2 as SASEGT.

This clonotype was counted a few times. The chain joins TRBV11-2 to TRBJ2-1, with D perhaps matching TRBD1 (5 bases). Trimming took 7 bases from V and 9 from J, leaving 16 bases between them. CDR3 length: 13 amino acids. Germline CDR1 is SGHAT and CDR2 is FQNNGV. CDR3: CASTPGRVVEQFF. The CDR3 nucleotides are TGTGCCAGCACCCCCGGCAGGGTGGTTGAGCAGTTCTTC. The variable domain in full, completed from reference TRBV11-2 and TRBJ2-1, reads EAGVAQSPRYKIIEKRQSVAFWCNPISGHATLYWYQQILGQGPKLLIQFQNNGVVDDSQLPKDRFSAERLKGVDSTLKIQPAKLEDSAVYLCASTPGRVVEQFFGPGTRLTVL.

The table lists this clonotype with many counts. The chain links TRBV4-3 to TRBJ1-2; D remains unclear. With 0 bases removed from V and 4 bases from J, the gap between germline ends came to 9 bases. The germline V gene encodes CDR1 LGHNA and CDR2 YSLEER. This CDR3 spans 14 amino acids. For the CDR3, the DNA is TGCGCCAGCAGCCAAGACGAACAGAGCTATGGCTACACCTTC. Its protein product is CASSQDEQSYGYTF.

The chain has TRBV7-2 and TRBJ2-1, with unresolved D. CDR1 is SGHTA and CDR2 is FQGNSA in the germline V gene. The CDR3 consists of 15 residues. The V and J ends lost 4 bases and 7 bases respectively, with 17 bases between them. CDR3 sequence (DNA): TGTGCCAGCAGCTCCCCTCATGTACTGCAGAATGAGCAGTTCTTC. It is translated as CASSSPHVLQNEQFF.

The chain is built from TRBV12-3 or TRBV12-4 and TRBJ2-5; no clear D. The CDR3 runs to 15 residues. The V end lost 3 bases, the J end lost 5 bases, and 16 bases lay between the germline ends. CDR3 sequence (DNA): TGTGCCAGCAGTTTGAAGCAGGTTGTTGGGGAGACCCAGTACTTC. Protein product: CASSLKQVVGETQYF.